This TCR beta chain was recorded in a study of response to subunit inactivated influenza vaccine. General study points: Only a handful of new T cells, the authors suggested, are recruited with each seasonal influenza vaccination.

A single record per CDR3 protein comes from TCRdb applying MiXCR to the RT-PCR reads. The profile shows 450,000 to 600,000 distinct CDR3 sequences, more than 15% of them singletons. This clonotype was counted only a few times. What it binds is not known. The CDR3 totals 12 residues. V shed 2 bases and J 8 bases; nucleotides not matched to a gene: 3. Germline V gene lookup returns CDR1 SGHRS and CDR2 YFSETQ. The chain has TRBV5-1 and TRBJ1-2; 7 bases agree with TRBD1. The source was CD4+ T cells sorted from PBMCs, collected less than 30 months after vaccination. This receptor was obtained from a man in his fifties or sixties who received an inactivated influenza vaccine. The CDR3 here is CASSFDRDGYTF. CDR3 nucleotides: TGCGCCAGCAGCTTCGACAGGGACGGCTACACCTTC.